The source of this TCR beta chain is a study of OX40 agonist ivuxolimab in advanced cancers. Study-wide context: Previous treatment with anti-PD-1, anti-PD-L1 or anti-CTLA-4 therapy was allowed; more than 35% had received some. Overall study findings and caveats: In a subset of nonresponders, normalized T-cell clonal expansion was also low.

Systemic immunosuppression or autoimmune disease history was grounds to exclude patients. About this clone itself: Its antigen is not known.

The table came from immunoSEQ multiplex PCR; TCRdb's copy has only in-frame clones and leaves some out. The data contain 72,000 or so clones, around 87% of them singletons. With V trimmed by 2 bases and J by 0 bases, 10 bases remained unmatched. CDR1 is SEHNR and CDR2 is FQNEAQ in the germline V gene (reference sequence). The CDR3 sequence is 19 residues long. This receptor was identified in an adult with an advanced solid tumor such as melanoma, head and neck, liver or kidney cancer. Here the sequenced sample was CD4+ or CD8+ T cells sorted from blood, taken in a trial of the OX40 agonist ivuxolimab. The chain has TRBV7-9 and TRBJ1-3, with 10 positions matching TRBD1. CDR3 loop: CASSLTTGQGTRSGNTIYF. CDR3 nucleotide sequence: TGTGCCAGCAGCTTAACCACGGGACAGGGGACCCGCTCTGGAAACACCATATATTTT. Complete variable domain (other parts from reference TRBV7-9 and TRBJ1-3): DTGVSQNPRHKITKRGQNVTFRCDPISEHNRLYWYRQTLGQGPEFLTYFQNEAQLEKSRLLSDRFSAERPKGSFSTLEIQRTEQGDSAMYLCASSLTTGQGTRSGNTIYFGEGSWLTVV.